This T cell receptor (beta chain) originates from a study of T cells after yellow fever vaccination. Study as a whole: SMART-Seq v4 Ultra Low Input prepared the low-cell-number fractions.

This clonotype was counted only a few times. Its antigen is unknown. 5'RACE template switching generated TCR cDNA, adding a universal primer site and UMIs. TCRdb re-called the 5' RACE reads through MiXCR, storing one row per CDR3 protein. The data hold around 590,000 distinct CDR3 sequences, with 9% to 15% observed a single time. Study-wide results and caveats: Among primary-vaccination clones, most reappeared after the booster, at 95% to 96% for CD4 and about 90% for CD8. Researchers cautioned that FACS-sorted repertoires could harbor abundant clonotypes contaminating from the bulk population.

The sequencing here drew on PBMCs, taken on the day of the yellow fever booster vaccination. The sequence derives from a man under 40 who received the YFV17D yellow fever vaccine.

Written as DNA, the CDR3 is TGCGCCAGCAGCTTGGTTGGGGCCGGACGGGCACAAGAGACCCAGTACTTC. Protein: CASSLVGAGRAQETQYF. V is TRBV5-1 and J is TRBJ2-5, with TRBD1 as a possible D gene (5 bases). Germline assignment: CDR1 SGHRS and CDR2 YFSETQ. Trimming removed 0 bases at V and 2 bases at J, with 17 bases between. The CDR3 runs to 17 residues.